This T cell receptor (beta chain) came from a study of T cell changes during pregnancy in multiple sclerosis. Trimming pared 1 base from V and 2 bases from J, leaving 9 bases between. CDR1 is MNHEY and CDR2 is SVGAGI in the germline V gene. The CDR3 contains 15 residues. TCRdb's table, derived via immunoSEQ multiplex PCR, lists solely in-frame clones and lacks some. The repertoire holds about 79,000 clones, with 75% to 95% as singletons. The V call is TRBV6-5, the J call TRBJ2-1, with D possibly TRBD1 on 5 matching bases. This sample comprised CD4+ T cells from peripheral blood mononuclear cells, obtained in the second trimester of pregnancy. The TCR sequence derives from a female donor with multiple sclerosis, enrolled in a pregnancy study. The CDR3 nucleotides are TGTGCCAGCAGTTACTTGCCAGGGACCTACAATGAGCAGTTCTTC. Translating gives CASSYLPGTYNEQFF.